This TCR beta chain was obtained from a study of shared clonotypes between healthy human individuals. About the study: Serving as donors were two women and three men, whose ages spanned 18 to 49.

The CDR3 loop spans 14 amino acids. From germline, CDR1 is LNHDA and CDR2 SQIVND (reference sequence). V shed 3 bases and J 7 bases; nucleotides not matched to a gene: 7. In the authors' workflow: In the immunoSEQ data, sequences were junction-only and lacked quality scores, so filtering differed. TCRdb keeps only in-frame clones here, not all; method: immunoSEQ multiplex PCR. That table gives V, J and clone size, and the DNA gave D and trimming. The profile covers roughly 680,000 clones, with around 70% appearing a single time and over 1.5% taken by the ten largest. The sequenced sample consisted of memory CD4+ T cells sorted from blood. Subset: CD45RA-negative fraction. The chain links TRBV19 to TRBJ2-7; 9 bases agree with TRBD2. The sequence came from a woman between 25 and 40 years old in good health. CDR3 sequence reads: CASSITGTSREQYF. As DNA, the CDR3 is TGTGCCAGTAGTATTACGGGGACTAGCCGGGAGCAGTACTTC.